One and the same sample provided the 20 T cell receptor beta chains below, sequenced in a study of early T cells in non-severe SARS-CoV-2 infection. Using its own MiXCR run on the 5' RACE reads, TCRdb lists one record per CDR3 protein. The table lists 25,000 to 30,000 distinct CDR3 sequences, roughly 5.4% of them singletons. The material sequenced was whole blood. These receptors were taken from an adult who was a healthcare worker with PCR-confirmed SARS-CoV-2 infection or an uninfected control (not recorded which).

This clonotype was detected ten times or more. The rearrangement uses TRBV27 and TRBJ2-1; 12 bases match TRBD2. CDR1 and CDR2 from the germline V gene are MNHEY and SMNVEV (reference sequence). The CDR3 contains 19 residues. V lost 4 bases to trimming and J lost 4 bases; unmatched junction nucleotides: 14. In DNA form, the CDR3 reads TGTGCCAGCAGTTCCCCCTTCTGGGCTAGCGGGAGGGGGTACAATGAGCAGTTCTTC. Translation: CASSSPFWASGRGYNEQFF.

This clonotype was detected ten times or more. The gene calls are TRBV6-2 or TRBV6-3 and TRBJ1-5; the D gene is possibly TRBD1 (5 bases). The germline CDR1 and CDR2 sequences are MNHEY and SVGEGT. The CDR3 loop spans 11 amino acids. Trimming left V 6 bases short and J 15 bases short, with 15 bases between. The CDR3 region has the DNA TGTGCCAGCAGCCTTTCACAGGAGTGGCATTTT. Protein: CASSLSQEWHF.

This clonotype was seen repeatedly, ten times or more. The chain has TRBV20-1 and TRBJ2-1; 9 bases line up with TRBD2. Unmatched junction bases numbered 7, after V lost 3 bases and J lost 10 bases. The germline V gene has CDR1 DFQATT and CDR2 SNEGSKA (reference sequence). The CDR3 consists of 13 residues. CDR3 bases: TGCAGTGCTAGGGTCCTAGCGGGAAGCGAGCAGTTCTTC. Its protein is CSARVLAGSEQFF.

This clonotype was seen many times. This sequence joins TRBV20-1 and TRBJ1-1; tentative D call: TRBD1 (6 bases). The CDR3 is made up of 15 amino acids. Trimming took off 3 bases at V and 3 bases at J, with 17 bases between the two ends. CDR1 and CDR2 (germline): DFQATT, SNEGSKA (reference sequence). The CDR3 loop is CSASSPHGQYTEAFF. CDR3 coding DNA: TGCAGTGCTAGCTCACCCCACGGACAGTACACTGAAGCTTTCTTT.

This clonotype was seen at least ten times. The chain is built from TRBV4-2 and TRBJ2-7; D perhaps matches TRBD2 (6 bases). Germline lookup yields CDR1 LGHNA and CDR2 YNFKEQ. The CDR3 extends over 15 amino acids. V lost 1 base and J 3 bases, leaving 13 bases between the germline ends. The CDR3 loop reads CASSQVSEDYYEQYF. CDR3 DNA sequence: TGTGCCAGCAGCCAAGTTTCGGAGGACTACTACGAGCAGTACTTC.

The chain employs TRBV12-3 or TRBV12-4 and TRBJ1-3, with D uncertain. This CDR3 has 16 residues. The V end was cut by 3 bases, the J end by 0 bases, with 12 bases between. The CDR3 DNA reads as TGTGCCAGCAGTTTCAATGTGGGGAGCTCTGGAAACACCATATATTTT. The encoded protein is CASSFNVGSSGNTIYF.

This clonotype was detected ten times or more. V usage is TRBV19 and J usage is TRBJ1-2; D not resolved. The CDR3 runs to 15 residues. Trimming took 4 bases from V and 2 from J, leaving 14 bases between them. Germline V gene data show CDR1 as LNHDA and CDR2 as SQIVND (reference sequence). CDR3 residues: CASSKGSTTNYGYTF. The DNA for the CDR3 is TGTGCCAGTAGTAAGGGCAGTACCACCAACTATGGCTACACCTTC.

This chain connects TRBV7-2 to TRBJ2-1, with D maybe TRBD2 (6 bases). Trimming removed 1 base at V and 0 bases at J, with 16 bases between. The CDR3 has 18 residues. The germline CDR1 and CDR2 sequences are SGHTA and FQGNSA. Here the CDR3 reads CASSLVASDLISYNEQFF. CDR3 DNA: TGTGCCAGCAGCTTAGTCGCTAGCGACTTAATCTCCTACAATGAGCAGTTCTTC. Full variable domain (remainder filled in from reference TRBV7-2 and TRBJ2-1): GAGVSQSPSNKVTEKGKDVELRCDPISGHTALYWYRQSLGQGLEFLIYFQGNSAPDKSGLPSDRFSAERTGGSVSTLTIQRTQQEDSAVYLCASSLVASDLISYNEQFFGPGTRLTVL.

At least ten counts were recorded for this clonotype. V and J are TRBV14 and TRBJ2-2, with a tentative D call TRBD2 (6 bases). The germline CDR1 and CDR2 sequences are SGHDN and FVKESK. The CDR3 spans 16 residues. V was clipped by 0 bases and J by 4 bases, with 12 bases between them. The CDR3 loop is CASSQDTSGVTGELFF. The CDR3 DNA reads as TGTGCCAGCAGCCAAGATACGTCGGGGGTCACCGGGGAGCTGTTTTTT.

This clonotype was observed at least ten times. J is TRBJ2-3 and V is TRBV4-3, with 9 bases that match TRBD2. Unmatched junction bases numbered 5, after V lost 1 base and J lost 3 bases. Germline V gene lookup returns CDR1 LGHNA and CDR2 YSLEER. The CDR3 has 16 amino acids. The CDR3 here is CASSQGWREGTDTQYF. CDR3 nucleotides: TGCGCCAGCAGCCAAGGGTGGCGGGAGGGGACAGATACGCAGTATTTT.

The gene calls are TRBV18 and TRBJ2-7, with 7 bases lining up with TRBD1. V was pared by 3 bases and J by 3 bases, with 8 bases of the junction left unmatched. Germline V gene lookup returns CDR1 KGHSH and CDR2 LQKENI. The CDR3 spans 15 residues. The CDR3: CASSPTGLPYYEQYF. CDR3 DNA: TGTGCCAGCTCACCGACAGGGCTACCCTACTACGAGCAGTACTTC.

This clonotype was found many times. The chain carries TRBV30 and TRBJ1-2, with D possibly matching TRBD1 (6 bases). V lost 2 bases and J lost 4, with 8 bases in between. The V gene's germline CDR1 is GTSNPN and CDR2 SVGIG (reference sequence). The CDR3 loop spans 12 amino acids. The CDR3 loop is CAWSPQGYGYTF. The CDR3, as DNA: TGTGCCTGGAGTCCACAGGGCTATGGCTACACCTTC.

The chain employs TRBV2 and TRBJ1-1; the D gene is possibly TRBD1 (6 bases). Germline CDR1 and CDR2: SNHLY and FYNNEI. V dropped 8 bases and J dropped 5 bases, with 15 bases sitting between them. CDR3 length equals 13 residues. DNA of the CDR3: TGTGCCAGCCGGGGAGGGGGAGGAACTGAAGCTTTCTTT. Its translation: CASRGGGGTEAFF.

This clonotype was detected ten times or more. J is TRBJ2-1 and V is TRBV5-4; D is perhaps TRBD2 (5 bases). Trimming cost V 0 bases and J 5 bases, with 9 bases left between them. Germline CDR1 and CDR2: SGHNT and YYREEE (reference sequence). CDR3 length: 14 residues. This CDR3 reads CASSLVGLNNEQFF. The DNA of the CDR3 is TGTGCCAGCAGCTTGGTAGGACTTAACAATGAGCAGTTCTTC.

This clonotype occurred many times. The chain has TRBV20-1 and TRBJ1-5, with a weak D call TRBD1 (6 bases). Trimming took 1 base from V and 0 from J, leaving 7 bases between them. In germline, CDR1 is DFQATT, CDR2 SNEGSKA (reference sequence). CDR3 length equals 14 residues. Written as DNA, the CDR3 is TGCAGTGCTAGAGGGGACACTAGCAATCAGCCCCAGCATTTT. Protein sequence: CSARGDTSNQPQHF.

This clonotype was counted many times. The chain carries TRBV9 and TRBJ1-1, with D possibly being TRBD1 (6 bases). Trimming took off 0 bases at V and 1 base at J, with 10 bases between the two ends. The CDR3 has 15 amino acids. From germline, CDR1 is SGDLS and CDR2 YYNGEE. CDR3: CASSVEGVSNTEAFF. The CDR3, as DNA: TGTGCCAGCAGCGTAGAGGGGGTCTCGAACACTGAAGCTTTCTTT.

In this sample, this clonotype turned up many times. The CDR3 sequence: CASSIWTGGSWWESNYGYTF. The CDR3, as DNA: TGTGCCAGTAGTATATGGACAGGGGGCAGCTGGTGGGAGTCTAACTATGGCTACACCTTC. The V call is TRBV19, the J call TRBJ1-2, with TRBD1 matching 11 bases. V shed 2 bases, J shed 0 bases, and the junction held 14 bases outside the gene matches. From germline, CDR1 is LNHDA and CDR2 SQIVND (reference sequence). The CDR3 has 20 amino acids.

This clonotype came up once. Here the CDR3 reads CATSSSNSGLYEQYF. CDR3 bases: TGTGCCACCAGCAGCTCCAACTCAGGACTCTACGAGCAGTACTTC. The chain carries TRBV15 and TRBJ2-7; weak D call: TRBD2 (5 bases). This CDR3 is built from 15 residues. The germline CDR1 and CDR2 sequences are LNHNV and YYDKDF (reference sequence). Trimming stripped 3 bases from V and 3 bases from J, with 15 bases between.

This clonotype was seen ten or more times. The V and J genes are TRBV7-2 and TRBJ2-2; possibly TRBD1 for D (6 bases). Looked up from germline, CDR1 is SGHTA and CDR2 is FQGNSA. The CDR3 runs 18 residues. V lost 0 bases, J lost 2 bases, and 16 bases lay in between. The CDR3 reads CASSLAMNRVLNTGELFF. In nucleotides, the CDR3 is TGTGCCAGCAGCTTAGCGATGAACAGGGTTTTAAACACCGGGGAGCTGTTTTTT.

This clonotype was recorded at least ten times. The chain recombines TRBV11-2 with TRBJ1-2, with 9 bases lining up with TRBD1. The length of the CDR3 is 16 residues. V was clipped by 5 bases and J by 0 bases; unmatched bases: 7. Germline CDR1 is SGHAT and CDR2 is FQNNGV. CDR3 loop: CASSTGTGSANYGYTF. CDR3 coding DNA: TGTGCCAGCAGCACAGGGACAGGGTCAGCTAACTATGGCTACACCTTC.